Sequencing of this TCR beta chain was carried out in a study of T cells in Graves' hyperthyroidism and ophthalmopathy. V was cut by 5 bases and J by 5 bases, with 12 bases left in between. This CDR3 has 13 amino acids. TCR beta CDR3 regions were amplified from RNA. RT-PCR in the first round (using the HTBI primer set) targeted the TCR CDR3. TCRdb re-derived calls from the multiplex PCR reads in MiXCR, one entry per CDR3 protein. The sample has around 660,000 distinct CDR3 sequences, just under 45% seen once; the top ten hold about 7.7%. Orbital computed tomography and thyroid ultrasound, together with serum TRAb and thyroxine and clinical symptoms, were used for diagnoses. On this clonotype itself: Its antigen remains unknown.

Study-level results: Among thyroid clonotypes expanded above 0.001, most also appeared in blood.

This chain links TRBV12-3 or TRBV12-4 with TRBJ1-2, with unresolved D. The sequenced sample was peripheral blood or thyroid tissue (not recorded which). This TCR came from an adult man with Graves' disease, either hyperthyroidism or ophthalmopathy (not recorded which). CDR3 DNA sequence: TGTGCCAGCAGTCGGACGGACTCATATGGCTACACCTTC. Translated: CASSRTDSYGYTF.